The rows below give T cell receptor beta chains drawn from one sample of a study of T-cell reconstitution after alpha-beta-depleted transplantation in children. TCRdb fed the PCR reads into MiXCR, producing one record per CDR3 protein. Among about 640,000 distinct CDR3 sequences listed, approximately 16% were seen once. Sequencing used PBMCs from the stem cell graft donor, obtained from the stem cell graft. All receptors come from a human donor who donated a stem cell graft to a child with acute myeloid leukemia. The CDR3 runs from the conserved cysteine through the conserved F or W. A D gene is named only where the DNA matches it firmly. Size is stated for part of the rows, as once, few or many counts, or as a class when the clone is expanded.

TRBJ2-1 - - TRBV3-1 CASSQDRVGEQFF TGTGCCAGCAGCCAAGATCGGGTAGGTGAGCAGTTCTTC
TRBJ1-2 - - TRBV10-3 CAIARQEGANYGYTF TGTGCCATCGCGCGACAGGAGGGAGCGAACTATGGCTACACCTTC
TRBJ1-6 - TRBD1 TRBV6-2/TRBV6-3 CASSLPPGQGNSPLHF TGTGCCAGCAGCCTTCCCCCGGGACAGGGCAATTCACCCCTCCACTTT
TRBJ2-2 many TRBD1 TRBV6-4 CASRTGLNTGELFF TGTGCCAGCAGGACAGGGCTGAACACCGGGGAGCTGTTTTTT
TRBJ2-2 many - TRBV20-1 CSARVGAGTGELFF TGCAGTGCTAGGGTGGGGGCGGGCACCGGGGAGCTGTTTTTT
TRBJ1-1 few - TRBV27 CASSLSMWGTEAFF TGTGCCAGCAGTTTATCGATGTGGGGGACTGAAGCTTTCTTT
TRBJ2-7 - TRBD2 TRBV6-2/TRBV6-3 CASSNGGAFEHEQYF TGTGCCAGCAGTAACGGGGGGGCCTTCGAACACGAGCAGTACTTC
TRBJ2-5 many - TRBV20-1 CSARVGGELVTAQYF TGCAGTGCTAGAGTAGGGGGGGAACTTGTTACGGCCCAGTACTTC
TRBJ1-1 - - TRBV11-3 CASSHRRGTEAFF TGTGCCAGCAGCCACCGTAGGGGCACTGAAGCTTTCTTT
TRBJ1-1 many - TRBV25-1 CASRFGALNTEAFF TGTGCCAGCAGATTTGGGGCACTGAACACTGAAGCTTTCTTT
TRBJ2-1 many TRBD2 TRBV5-1 CASSFLTSGLGNEQFF TGCGCCAGCAGCTTCCTGACTAGCGGCCTCGGGAATGAGCAGTTCTTC
TRBJ1-4 - - TRBV7-8 CASSLRLGGGGEKLFF TGTGCCAGCAGCCTCCGGTTGGGCGGGGGAGGTGAAAAACTGTTTTTT
TRBJ1-5 many - TRBV20-1 CSAREESRGNQPQHF TGCAGTGCTAGAGAGGAATCCAGGGGCAATCAGCCCCAGCATTTT
TRBJ2-3 - TRBD1 TRBV6-1 CASSEGNRQGGTDTQYF TGTGCCAGCAGTGAAGGAAATCGACAGGGGGGCACAGATACGCAGTATTTT
TRBJ2-1 many - TRBV5-5 CASSADRGGNEQFF TGTGCCAGCAGCGCGGACAGAGGAGGGAATGAGCAGTTCTTC
TRBJ2-3 - - TRBV11-2 CASSLELARRTDTQYF TGTGCCAGCAGCTTAGAGCTAGCTCGTCGCACAGATACGCAGTATTTT
TRBJ2-1 - - TRBV4-3 CASSQVGRMGYNEQFF TGCGCCAGCAGCCAAGTGGGGCGGATGGGCTACAATGAGCAGTTCTTC
TRBJ2-3 - TRBD1 TRBV4-3 CASSPTSQTGGRTDTQYF TGCGCCAGCAGCCCAACGTCCCAGACAGGGGGTCGCACAGATACGCAGTATTTT
TRBJ1-1 many - TRBV29-1 CSVESGGLWTEAFF TGCAGCGTTGAATCGGGGGGGTTATGGACTGAAGCTTTCTTT
TRBJ2-3 many - TRBV6-5 CASSYDGGDTQYF TGTGCCAGCAGTTACGATGGGGGGGATACGCAGTATTTT
TRBJ1-4 few - TRBV12-3/TRBV12-4 CASSKDSGEKLFF TGTGCCAGCAGCAAGGACTCCGGGGAAAAACTGTTTTTT
TRBJ2-5 many TRBD1 TRBV7-9 CASSADRGQETQYF TGTGCCAGCAGCGCCGACAGGGGCCAAGAGACCCAGTACTTC
TRBJ2-5 many - TRBV20-1 CSARDRLPGRTQYF TGCAGTGCTAGAGATCGTCTTCCGGGCAGAACCCAGTACTTC
TRBJ2-2 - TRBD2 TRBV7-2 CASSLSGAHGTGELFF TGTGCCAGCAGCTTGAGCGGGGCTCATGGGACCGGGGAGCTGTTTTTT
TRBJ2-1 - TRBD2 TRBV11-2 CASSLDRSGGANEQFF TGTGCCAGCAGCTTAGATCGTTCCGGGGGGGCGAATGAGCAGTTCTTC
TRBJ2-7 few - TRBV18 CASSVTKGTYEQYF TGTGCCAGCTCAGTCACCAAAGGCACGTACGAGCAGTACTTC
TRBJ2-1 few - TRBV10-2 CASSESGRGLNEQFF TGCGCCAGCAGTGAGTCGGGGAGGGGGCTGAATGAGCAGTTCTTC
TRBJ2-5 - - TRBV1 CTSSHPSSGGFKETQYF TGCACCAGCAGCCATCCCTCTAGCGGGGGTTTCAAAGAGACCCAGTACTTC
TRBJ2-1 many TRBD1 TRBV6-2/TRBV6-3 CASSYFGQGFDEQFF TGTGCCAGCAGTTATTTTGGACAGGGCTTCGATGAGCAGTTCTTC
TRBJ1-4 - TRBD1 TRBV11-2 CASSGRDRDPRANEKLFF TGTGCCAGCAGCGGGCGGGACAGGGACCCCAGGGCTAATGAAAAACTGTTTTTT
TRBJ1-6 - - TRBV4-2 CASSQETASYNSPLHF TGTGCCAGCAGCCAAGAGACAGCCTCCTATAATTCACCCCTCCACTTT
TRBJ2-7 many - TRBV20-1 CSARDPGRYEQYF TGCAGTGCTAGAGATCCAGGGCGTTACGAGCAGTACTTC
TRBJ2-3 - - TRBV30 CAWSRTMSTDTQYF TGTGCCTGGAGTAGGACCATGAGCACAGATACGCAGTATTTT
TRBJ1-5 - - TRBV25-1 CASSEYKESGQPQHF TGTGCCAGCAGTGAATATAAGGAGTCGGGTCAGCCCCAGCATTTT
TRBJ2-6 many - TRBV7-2 CASSPTRAGANVLTF TGTGCCAGCAGCCCTACGCGCGCTGGGGCCAACGTCCTGACTTTC
TRBJ1-3 - - TRBV12-3/TRBV12-4 CASSHTPGRSGNTIYF TGTGCCAGCAGCCATACCCCCGGGCGCTCTGGAAACACCATATATTTT
TRBJ1-5 once - TRBV2 CASSESPWINQPQHF TGTGCCAGCAGTGAATCGCCTTGGATCAATCAGCCCCAGCATTTT
TRBJ1-1 - - TRBV30 CAWGSMNTEAFF TGTGCCTGGGGGAGCATGAACACTGAAGCTTTCTTT
TRBJ2-1 few - TRBV12-3/TRBV12-4 CASSPGAAGEQFF TGTGCCAGCAGCCCCGGGGCCGCGGGTGAGCAGTTCTTC
TRBJ1-5 - - TRBV12-3/TRBV12-4 CASSYRDSNQPQHF TGTGCCAGCAGTTATAGGGATAGCAATCAGCCCCAGCATTTT
TRBJ1-1 few - TRBV11-2 CASTPGRQNTEAFF TGTGCCAGCACCCCAGGTCGGCAGAACACTGAAGCTTTCTTT
TRBJ2-1 - - TRBV28 CASSFTHNEQFF TGTGCCAGCAGCTTCACCCACAATGAGCAGTTCTTC
TRBJ1-4 many TRBD1 TRBV20-1 CSATDRVEKLFF TGCAGTGCAACCGACAGGGTTGAAAAACTGTTTTTT
TRBJ1-1 many TRBD1 TRBV29-1 CSETGVGTEAFF TGCAGCGAAACAGGGGTCGGCACTGAAGCTTTCTTT
TRBJ2-7 few TRBD2 TRBV6-5 CASSYGRGAYYEQYF TGTGCCAGCAGTTACGGGCGGGGGGCCTACTACGAGCAGTACTTC
TRBJ1-6 many - TRBV5-5 CASSLGGLNSPLHF TGTGCCAGCAGCTTGGGAGGCCTTAATTCACCCCTCCACTTT
TRBJ1-5 many - TRBV29-1 CSVATGYNQPQHF TGCAGCGTCGCTACAGGGTACAATCAGCCCCAGCATTTT
TRBJ2-7 few - TRBV20-1 CSARDGGRPTSTYEQYF TGCAGTGCTAGAGATGGGGGGCGGCCTACCTCGACGTACGAGCAGTACTTC
TRBJ1-1 many - TRBV7-2 CASSPEARNTEAFF TGTGCCAGCAGCCCAGAGGCCAGGAACACTGAAGCTTTCTTT
TRBJ2-2 - TRBD1 TRBV12-3/TRBV12-4 CASSSSGQGRELFF TGTGCCAGCAGTTCCTCGGGACAGGGACGGGAGCTGTTTTTT
TRBJ1-5 few - TRBV12-5 CASGLSSGENQPQHF TGTGCTAGTGGTTTGTCATCAGGGGAGAATCAGCCCCAGCATTTT
TRBJ2-1 - TRBD1 TRBV12-3/TRBV12-4 CASSLSHRGMRNEQFF TGTGCCAGCAGTTTAAGTCACAGGGGAATGAGGAATGAGCAGTTCTTC
TRBJ1-3 - - TRBV6-1 CASARERTGNTIYF TGTGCCAGCGCGAGGGAAAGAACTGGAAACACCATATATTTT
TRBJ1-1 many - TRBV9 CASSEGDPGTEAFF TGTGCCAGCAGCGAGGGGGACCCGGGGACTGAAGCTTTCTTT
TRBJ2-7 few - TRBV9 CASSVDEGTPYSYEQYF TGTGCCAGCAGCGTAGACGAGGGGACTCCTTACTCCTACGAGCAGTACTTC
TRBJ1-4 few - TRBV28 CASCRGGAHEKLFF TGTGCCAGCTGCCGAGGGGGGGCTCATGAAAAACTGTTTTTT
TRBJ2-5 many TRBD2 TRBV5-5 CASGRTSAIQETQYF TGTGCCAGCGGACGGACTAGCGCGATCCAAGAGACCCAGTACTTC
TRBJ1-1 few - TRBV4-3 CASSQVRTENTEAFF TGCGCCAGCAGCCAAGTAAGGACAGAGAACACTGAAGCTTTCTTT
TRBJ1-4 many TRBD1 TRBV20-1 CSAPDRGAEKLFF TGCAGTGCTCCAGACAGGGGCGCTGAAAAACTGTTTTTT